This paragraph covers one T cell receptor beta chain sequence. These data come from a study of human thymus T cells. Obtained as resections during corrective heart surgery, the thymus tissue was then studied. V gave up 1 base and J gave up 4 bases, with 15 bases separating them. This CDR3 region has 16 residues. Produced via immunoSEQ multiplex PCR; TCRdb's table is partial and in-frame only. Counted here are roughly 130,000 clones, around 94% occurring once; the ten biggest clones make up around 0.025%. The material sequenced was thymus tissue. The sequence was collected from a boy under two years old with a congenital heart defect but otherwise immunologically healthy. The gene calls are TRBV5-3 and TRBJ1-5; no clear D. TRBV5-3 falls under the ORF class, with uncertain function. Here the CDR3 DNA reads TGTGCCAGAAGCTTGATTAAAGAGGGCCCAAATCAGCCCCAGCATTTT. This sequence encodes CARSLIKEGPNQPQHF.